This passage covers 8 T cell receptor beta chains from one sample sequenced in a study of T cell responses to AZD1222 COVID-19 vaccine. Data came from immunoSEQ multiplex PCR; TCRdb stores just in-frame clones and leaves some out. The sample contains roughly 150,000 clones, around 88% of which appear only once. The sequences come from peripheral blood, collected on day 0 of AZD1222 vaccination. The receptors were gathered from an adult in good health.

This clone was counted between two and nine times. V gene TRBV9 combines with J gene TRBJ2-7; TRBD1 might be the D (6 bases). The germline V and J ends were trimmed by 4 bases and 1 base, with 15 bases remaining between them. This CDR3 has 15 residues. The germline CDR1 and CDR2 sequences are SGDLS and YYNGEE. CDR3 residues: CASSPRQVSSYEQYF. The CDR3 DNA is TGTGCCAGCAGCCCGCGACAGGTATCGTCCTACGAGCAGTACTTC. Filled out from reference TRBV9 and TRBJ2-7, the complete variable domain reads DSGVTQTPKHLITATGQRVTLRCSPRSGDLSVYWYQQSLDQGLQFLIQYYNGEERAKGNILERFSAQQFPDLHSELNLSSLELGDSALYFCASSPRQVSSYEQYFGPGTRLTVT.

CDR3 loop: CASSLQGSNTGELFF. In nucleotides, the CDR3 is TGTGCCAGCAGCTTACAGGGATCGAACACCGGGGAGCTGTTTTTT. V gene TRBV5-6 combines with J gene TRBJ2-2; perhaps TRBD1 as D (6 bases). Germline V CDR1 and CDR2: SGHDT, YYEEEE. The CDR3 is 15 amino acids. V lost 2 bases to trimming and J lost 0 bases, with 8 bases between them.

The rearrangement joins TRBV11-2 to TRBJ1-6, with D unresolved. Trimming shortened V by 6 bases and J by 6 bases, and 9 bases separated the two germline ends. Germline CDR1 and CDR2: SGHAT and FQNNGV. The CDR3 is 13 amino acids. CDR3 in amino acids: CASSQGFNSPLHF. CDR3 DNA: TGTGCCAGCAGTCAAGGCTTTAATTCACCCCTCCACTTT.

The V call is TRBV10-3, the J call TRBJ2-7; maybe TRBD1 (6 bases). Germline loops: CDR1 ENHRY, CDR2 SYGVKD. V lost 4 bases to trimming and J lost 0 bases, with 16 bases between them. This CDR3 has 16 residues. CDR3: CAISGQGRPDSYEQYF. The CDR3 coding sequence is TGTGCCATCAGTGGGCAGGGGAGACCGGACTCCTACGAGCAGTACTTC.

The chain is built from TRBV5-8 and TRBJ1-4; 8 nucleotides agree with TRBD1. The ends lost 4 bases at V and 6 bases at J; junction bases unmatched: 8. Germline loops: CDR1 SGHTS, CDR2 YDEGEE. There are 15 residues in the CDR3. CDR3 nucleotides: TGTGCCAGCAGCCCCGAGTACAGGGGGGATGAAAAACTGTTTTTT. Translating it yields CASSPEYRGDEKLFF.

The rearrangement links TRBV20-1 to TRBJ2-1; D unclear. Trimming removed 3 bases at V and 8 bases at J, with 11 bases between. The CDR3 length is 12 residues. Germline CDR1 is DFQATT and CDR2 is SNEGSKA (reference sequence). Here the CDR3 reads CSASRLSDEQFF. CDR3 DNA: TGCAGTGCTAGTCGTCTATCCGATGAGCAGTTCTTC.

The chain uses TRBV5-4 and TRBJ2-7; 9 bases map to TRBD1. There are 15 residues in the CDR3. In germline, CDR1 is SGHNT, CDR2 YYREEE (reference sequence). Trimming at V came to 6 bases and at J to 5 bases, leaving 12 bases not matched to a gene. CDR3 nucleotide sequence: TGTGCCAGCACCAACCCGGGACAGGGACGCGACGAGCAGTACTTC. Its protein is CASTNPGQGRDEQYF.

The rearrangement joins TRBV29-1 to TRBJ1-5, with D tentatively TRBD1 (5 bases). V lost 4 bases, J lost 1 base, and 5 bases lay in between. CDR3 length equals 12 residues. Germline assignment: CDR1 SQVTM and CDR2 ANQGSEA. This CDR3 reads CSVGDSNQPQHF. The CDR3 region has the DNA TGCAGCGTTGGGGACAGCAATCAGCCCCAGCATTTT.